These 20 T cell receptor beta chains were sequenced from one sample in a study of vaccination effects on CD4 cells after COVID-19. The protocol was immunoSEQ multiplex PCR, while the TCRdb copy is restricted to in-frame clones and leaves out a portion. The sample lists around 25,000 clones, roughly 85% occurring once. Under the ViraFEST assay, PBMC were stimulated with viral peptide pools so that antigen-specific CD4+ T cells expanded. Sequencing was performed afterwards. After less than twelve days in culture, the CD4+ T cells were isolated. Participants each got two BNT162b2 or mRNA-1273 vaccine doses. No antigen has been assigned to these receptors. The source material was CD4+ T cells from PBMCs cultured with SARS-CoV-2 spike peptides, sampled after COVID-19 vaccination. Receptors were obtained from a human donor who received a COVID-19 vaccine. Some clones in this sample may be carry-over from other donors' samples.

This clone showed up just once. The chain combines TRBV20-1 with TRBJ1-1; perhaps TRBD1 as D (5 bases). Germline V CDR1 and CDR2: DFQATT, SNEGSKA (reference sequence). The CDR3 runs to 15 residues. Between the trimmed V and J ends, which lost 3 bases and 1 base, there was a span of 15 bases. CDR3 sequence reads: CSASHRAGPNTEAFF. In nucleotides, the CDR3 is TGCAGTGCTAGTCATCGGGCAGGGCCGAACACTGAAGCTTTCTTT.

The chain is built from TRBV6-4 and TRBJ1-6, with unresolved D. V lost 0 bases, J lost 5 bases, and 11 bases lay in between. Germline V CDR1 and CDR2: MRHNA, SNTAGT. The CDR3 runs 16 residues. The CDR3 coding sequence is TGTGCCAGCAGTGACTCTTGGGCATTCGATAATTCACCCCTCCACTTT. This encodes CASSDSWAFDNSPLHF.

This chain connects TRBV7-8 to TRBJ2-1; D may correspond to TRBD1 or TRBD2 (5 bases each). The CDR3 totals 15 residues. Germline CDR1 and CDR2: SGHVS and FQNEAQ. V lost 5 bases to trimming and J lost 5 bases, with 16 bases between them. The CDR3 region has the DNA TGTGCCAGCAGCCGAGGGACCGCGGATCACAATGAGCAGTTCTTC. It is translated as CASSRGTADHNEQFF.

This chain uses TRBV7-3 with TRBJ1-3; no reliable D call. Germline V gene sequence: CDR1 SGHTA, CDR2 FQGTGA. Trimming stripped 5 bases from V and 4 bases from J, with 9 bases between. CDR3 length equals 13 residues. The CDR3 loop reads CASSDGQGNTIYF. In DNA form, the CDR3 reads TGTGCCAGCAGCGATGGCCAGGGAAACACCATATATTTT.

V is TRBV3-1 (or the pseudogene TRBV3-2) and J is TRBJ1-4; D gene ambiguous. Trimming removed 2 bases from V and 0 bases from J, with 10 bases in between. CDR1 is LGHDT, CDR2 YNNKEL, per germline (reference sequence). The CDR3 totals 16 residues. The CDR3 protein is CASSQFVKATNEKLFF. CDR3 nucleotide sequence: TGTGCCAGCAGCCAATTTGTAAAGGCAACTAATGAAAAACTGTTTTTT.

V is TRBV28 and J is TRBJ1-6, with 11 bases fitting TRBD1. Germline-derived CDR1 and CDR2 are MDHEN and SYDVKM. The CDR3 loop spans 17 amino acids. The junction had 8 bases not matched to a gene; V was cut back by 2 bases and J by 8 bases. DNA of the CDR3: TGTGCCAGCAGTTTAGCCGCCTGGGACAGGGGGTATTCACCCCTCCACTTT. Translating it yields CASSLAAWDRGYSPLHF.

About this clone itself: This sample includes further DNA sequences coding for the same CDR3. This chain uses TRBV5-1 with TRBJ2-3; 10 bases map to TRBD1. The CDR3 has 15 residues. The ends lost 0 bases at V and 2 bases at J; junction bases unmatched: 0. Germline CDR1 SGHRS, CDR2 YFSETQ. In DNA, the CDR3 is TGCGCCAGCAGCTTGGGACAGGGGGCCACAGATACGCAGTATTTT. It codes for CASSLGQGATDTQYF. Filled out from reference TRBV5-1 and TRBJ2-3, the complete variable domain reads KAGVTQTPRYLIKTRGQQVTLSCSPISGHRSVSWYQQTPGQGLQFLFEYFSETQRNKGNFPGRFSGRQFSNSRSEMNVSTLELGDSALYLCASSLGQGATDTQYFGPGTRLTVL.

The chain has TRBV2 and TRBJ1-1, with TRBD1 identical over 7 bases. The ends lost 3 bases at V and 3 bases at J; junction bases unmatched: 1. CDR3 length: 13 residues. CDR1 is SNHLY and CDR2 is FYNNEI in the germline V gene. The CDR3 region is CASSETGYTEAFF. CDR3 coding DNA: TGTGCCAGCAGTGAGACAGGGTACACTGAAGCTTTCTTT.

The V call is TRBV7-8, the J call TRBJ2-5; 13 bases map to TRBD2. CDR1 is SGHVS, CDR2 FQNEAQ, per germline. The CDR3 sequence is 16 residues long. J gave up 5 bases and V 4 bases, and 7 bases lay outside the gene matches. The CDR3 sequence is CASSSLAGGPGETQYF. For the CDR3, the DNA is TGTGCCAGCAGCTCACTAGCGGGGGGGCCCGGGGAGACCCAGTACTTC.

The sample holds one count of this clone. The CDR3 DNA reads TGTGCCAGCAGCTTAACCTCTGGCGGGGGGACGAACACCGGGGAGCTGTTTTTT. This translates into CASSLTSGGGTNTGELFF. This chain uses TRBV7-3 with TRBJ2-2; 8 bases align to TRBD2. Germline V CDR1 and CDR2: SGHTA, FQGTGA. The CDR3 loop spans 18 amino acids. Trimming cost V 0 bases and J 0 bases; bases outside gene matches: 6.

CDR3: CASSFFGTQQETQYF. The CDR3 bases are TGTGCCAGCAGCTTTTTTGGGACGCAGCAAGAGACCCAGTACTTC. The chain recombines TRBV5-6 with TRBJ2-5; D is possibly TRBD1 or TRBD2 (5 bases each). Germline CDR1 SGHDT, CDR2 YYEEEE. V lost 2 bases and J lost 2, with 13 bases in between. This CDR3 has 15 amino acids.

The rearrangement joins TRBV5-8 to TRBJ2-7, with a weak D call TRBD2 (7 bases). Germline loops: CDR1 SGHTS, CDR2 YDEGEE. The CDR3 spans 17 residues. Trimming removed 1 base at V and 0 bases at J, with 17 bases between. CDR3 sequence reads: CASSLLWGGGSSYEQYV. CDR3 nucleotide sequence: TGTGCCAGCAGCTTGTTGTGGGGGGGCGGGAGCTCCTACGAGCAGTACGTC.

The chain recombines TRBV29-1 with TRBJ1-1; D might be TRBD1 (5 bases). The V gene's germline CDR1 is SQVTM and CDR2 ANQGSEA. This CDR3 region has 13 residues. The ends were cut back, 7 bases at V and 5 bases at J, with 17 bases in the middle. CDR3 residues: CSDSRQGGTEAFF. CDR3 coding DNA: TGCAGCGATAGTCGGCAGGGAGGGACTGAAGCTTTCTTT. The complete variable domain, with remaining parts taken from reference TRBV29-1 and TRBJ1-1, reads SAVISQKPSRDICQRGTSLTIQCQVDSQVTMMFWYRQQPGQSLTLIATANQGSEATYESGFVIDKFPISRPNLTFSTLTVSNMSPEDSSIYLCSDSRQGGTEAFFGQGTRLTVV.

The V gene is TRBV18, the J gene TRBJ1-3; maybe TRBD1 (6 bases). Germline CDR1 is KGHSH and CDR2 is LQKENI. The V and J ends lost 1 base and 7 bases respectively, with 8 bases between them. CDR3 length: 13 amino acids. The CDR3 loop reads CASSPQGGNTIYF. In nucleotides, the CDR3 is TGTGCCAGCTCACCACAAGGGGGTAACACCATATATTTT.

The rearrangement uses TRBV30 and TRBJ1-1, with D uncertain. From germline, CDR1 is GTSNPN and CDR2 SVGIG (reference sequence). The CDR3 is made up of 14 amino acids. With 3 bases removed from V and 0 bases from J, the gap between germline ends came to 11 bases. The CDR3 sequence is CAWSLRELNTEAFF. Written as DNA, the CDR3 is TGTGCCTGGAGCCTCCGTGAGCTGAACACTGAAGCTTTCTTT.

This chain connects TRBV7-9 to TRBJ1-4; 8 nucleotides align to TRBD1. V shed 5 bases, J shed 7 bases, and the junction held 6 bases outside the gene matches. Germline lookup yields CDR1 SEHNR and CDR2 FQNEAQ (reference sequence). The CDR3 consists of 14 residues. CDR3 loop: CASSRQGWGEKLFF. The CDR3 nucleotides are TGTGCCAGCAGCCGACAGGGGTGGGGTGAAAAACTGTTTTTT.

The CDR3 region is CASSLEQGKYGYTF. The CDR3 nucleotides are TGCGCCAGCAGCTTGGAACAGGGCAAATATGGCTACACCTTC. This chain joins TRBV5-1 and TRBJ1-2; tentatively, D is TRBD1 (6 bases). Germline loops: CDR1 SGHRS, CDR2 YFSETQ. Trimming left V 0 bases short and J 5 bases short, with 11 bases between. The CDR3 has 14 residues.

The rearrangement uses TRBV11-2 and TRBJ1-4; a weak D match, TRBD1 (5 bases). The CDR3 spans 13 residues. From germline, CDR1 is SGHAT and CDR2 FQNNGV. The V end was cut by 5 bases, the J end by 5 bases, with 9 bases between. CDR3 loop: CASSARQNEKLFF. The CDR3 nucleotides read TGTGCCAGCAGCGCGAGACAGAATGAAAAACTGTTTTTT.

V and J are TRBV5-1 and TRBJ2-3, with 12 positions matching TRBD2. The CDR3 totals 17 residues. CDR1 and CDR2 from the germline V gene are SGHRS and YFSETQ. The ends lost 0 bases at V and 4 bases at J; junction bases unmatched: 6. CDR3 DNA sequence: TGCGCCAGCAGCTTGGGACGGACTAGCGGGGCGCCAGATACGCAGTATTTT. Its translation: CASSLGRTSGAPDTQYF. Combining the CDR3 with reference TRBV5-1 and TRBJ2-3 gives the whole variable domain KAGVTQTPRYLIKTRGQQVTLSCSPISGHRSVSWYQQTPGQGLQFLFEYFSETQRNKGNFPGRFSGRQFSNSRSEMNVSTLELGDSALYLCASSLGRTSGAPDTQYFGPGTRLTVL.

The V call is TRBV10-1, the J call TRBJ1-1, with 8 bases matching TRBD1. This CDR3 spans 18 amino acids. CDR1 is WNHNN, CDR2 SYGVQD, per germline (reference sequence). Unmatched junction bases numbered 12, after V lost 0 bases and J lost 3 bases. The chain's CDR3 is CASSESVFQGAGDTEAFF. CDR3 bases: TGCGCCAGCAGTGAGTCGGTATTCCAGGGGGCAGGGGACACTGAAGCTTTCTTT.